Detailed here is one T cell receptor beta chain. This clone's antigen is unknown. No per-base quality is available; no much larger clone lies one base away. This entry belongs to a study of cytomegalovirus exposure and HLA in healthy donors (dated by TCRdb to about 2017). Study-level background: An earlier analysis of approximately 550 of the donors reported approximately 290 Gb of sequence data and roughly 100 million unique TCR beta sequences from about 179 million T cells. About 300 gigabases of sequencing data and tens of millions of unique TCR sequences were included in an early release covering about 700 HLA-typed donors. The genetic ancestry cluster associated with self-reported Caucasian donors included about 81% of the roughly 380 genotyped donors. The aim of the study was to test whether cataloging public T cell receptors could identify signatures of past pathogen exposure. The T cell repertoires of roughly 660 subjects were profiled by immunosequencing and related to cytomegalovirus serostatus. Besides the first cohort of roughly 660 subjects, a separate validation cohort made up of 120 different subjects was used. To predict cytomegalovirus infection status, the study brought together high-throughput TCR immunosequencing, statistical association of individual TCRs with disease status, and machine learning. A later analysis re-analyzed previously published TCR beta repertoires from 666 donors and added high-resolution HLA genotyping to study TCR occurrence patterns. Rather than using new phenotypic data, the later analysis identified candidate immune exposures from TCR beta sequences and from how often those sequences occurred across donors. An earlier analysis of several hundred of the donors used high-throughput TCR beta sequencing to judge whether each TCR beta V gene segment behaved as functional or pseudogenic. Donor age, sex, ethnicity and CMV serostatus were compiled alongside the repertoire data. A later genetic analysis took genome-wide SNP genotypes for about 65% of the 666 donors and used that subset as a discovery cohort. All discovery cohort repertoires had been generated on a single sequencing platform. Both class I and class II loci were covered by HLA typing, at four-digit resolution. The number of typed donors differed by locus: 629-630 for A, B, C, DRB1 and DQB1; 500 to 550 for DQA1; some 610 for DPA1; and 400 to 480 for DPB1. Because of strong linkage in the cohort, 5 or 6 DR-DQ haplotypes were treated as single units for association and clustering. Among 300 to 500 genotyped donors of the cohort, an average of roughly 230,000 unique TCR beta nucleotide sequences was sequenced per donor, of which roughly 17% were non-productive. Study-wide findings and limitations: According to a later analysis, parvovirus B19, influenza, CMV and Epstein-Barr virus appeared linked to several top co-occurrence clusters. The presence/absence analyses assumed that sequencing depth was roughly uniform across donors, and that assumption may not be true. Because counts were too low, more than 15 rarely observed V segments, including chromosome 9 orphons, were left out of the earlier analysis of a few hundred of the donors. Most TCR sequences were seen in very few donors, while some public TCRs were found in many individuals. Only TCR beta chains were sequenced in this cohort, and the absence of alpha or paired-chain data limited detectable features. A total of fewer than 200 TCR beta chains were listed by the study as associated with cytomegalovirus. In a later genetic analysis, fewer N-insertions in productive TCRs were reported among donors in an Asian-associated ancestry cluster than the 666-donor mean. The sequencing pipeline was judged likely to have produced a cluster of highly shared sequence variants as a technical artifact. Some IMGT-functional V segments, including TRBV6-2 and TRBV6-3, could not be distinguished by the 87-base-pair reads and were therefore excluded. In a later analysis, some 18,000 TCR beta sequences were associated with specific HLA alleles at a false discovery rate of 0.05. A further reported finding was that TCR beta sequences accurately predicted the HLA-A and HLA-B alleles for most subjects in the first cohort. HLA typing was unavailable for some donors at each locus, so association tests used only the typed subset. A later analysis found that TCR association rates varied across HLA loci, with DRB1 alleles showing the most associated TCRs and HLA-C alleles the fewest. An association between a missense DCLRE1C variant and V-gene and J-gene trimming of TCR beta chains was found in a later genetic analysis and replicated in an independent cohort. In a later analysis, HLA-associated TCR beta chains were found to be more clonally expanded and to have lower generation probabilities than equally common non-associated chains. Most CMV-associated TCR beta chains appeared to be HLA-restricted in a later analysis, and the HLA associations seemed to be driven largely by CMV exposure. The classifier was reported to diagnose cytomegalovirus status with high specificity and sensitivity in both the original and validation cohorts. Correlated functional status among segregating V segments might reflect linkage disequilibrium, but an unknown experimental factor could not be ruled out. According to the authors, the approach could potentially be generalized to other disease states and immunological phenotypes. Assigning TCR associations to individual alleles was difficult when HLA alleles, especially DR and DQ, strongly co-occurred. A few of the identified cytomegalovirus-associated TCR beta chains were confirmed in vitro to be specific for cytomegalovirus antigens. The only immune exposure information available for the cohort was CMV serostatus. In an earlier analysis of roughly 500 of the donors, most TCR beta V segments appeared in productive rearrangements about 87% or about 30% of the time, broadly matching IMGT annotations.

Libraries were constructed by the immunoSEQ multiplex PCR assay. For the multiplex PCR, a mixture combining 60 forward primers for TCR Vbeta segments and 13 reverse primers for TCR Jbeta segments was used. Amplification of the CDR3 region of rearranged TCR beta genes was performed with a multiplex PCR assay on genomic DNA. Amplified TCR beta libraries were sequenced as 87-base-pair reads on the Illumina HiSeq System. On the study's bioinformatics: In a later analysis, some 80 million unique TCR beta chains were counted across the roughly 700 repertoires, and about 9.9 million of these chains were shared by at least two donors. Raw reads were error-corrected and collapsed into unique sequences with a nearest-neighbor algorithm that merged closely related sequences to remove PCR and sequencing errors. CDR3 sequences were aligned to IMGT reference sequences to assign V, D and J gene segments. For a sequence to be retained, at least a six-nucleotide match to both a V gene segment and a J gene segment was required. A rearrangement counted as productive if the CDR3 had no stop codons and remained in frame with V and J, and every other rearrangement counted as non-productive. CDR3 was defined by IMGT convention, running from the second conserved V-encoded cysteine to the conserved J-encoded phenylalanine. In an earlier analysis of more than 550 of the donors, sequences lacking an unambiguous match to a single V gene segment were excluded. In an earlier analysis of 587 of the donors, a V segment was called functional when productive rearrangements were above 56.7%, and segregating when the standard deviation between donors exceeded 5%. A statistical classification framework was built for diagnosing cytomegalovirus status from the catalog of TCR beta chain sequences. V and J gene assignment, in a later analysis, came from comparing TCR nucleotide sequences with IMGT/GENE-DB human TR gene sequences. Using the TCRdist pipeline, a later analysis assigned CDR3 sequences along with most-parsimonious VDJ recombination scenarios. In a later analysis, each TCR beta chain was defined by its CDR3 amino acid sequence together with its V-gene family, and reads without a unique V-gene family were excluded. In a later analysis, 450 to 600 highly shared, low-generation-probability nucleotide sequences were removed to address suspected cross-contamination and a sequencing artifact. In a later analysis, a clonal expansion index was calculated for each public chain from normalized within-repertoire ranks of inferred template counts. A later analysis computed generation probabilities with a VDJ recombination model fitted to out-of-frame rearrangements, and checked the results against IGoR. In a later analysis, TCR-TCR, TCR-HLA and TCR-CMV co-occurrence was scored with hypergeometric tests, and a repertoire-size bias correction was applied to TCR pairs. In a later analysis, false discovery rates were estimated by permuting HLA or CMV assignments 20 times. A later analysis grouped co-occurring TCRs with DBSCAN, adding TCRdist sequence similarity when clustering within HLA-allele-positive subsets. Co-occurrence clustering excluded repertoires with fewer than 30,000 or more than 120,000 public chains, plus five with anomalous nucleotide sharing. In its TCRdb copy, this immuneACCESS table keeps in-frame sequences only and misses some clones. Where compared with another copy, unresolved V genes explain less than half of these, and the others have no known cause. D and trimming come from the DNA, and the V and J calls and clone size come from that table. Counted in this sample were roughly 140,000 clones; approximately 80% of them appeared once. The ten biggest clones cover approximately 5.6% of the sample.

The cohort comprised several hundred healthy bone marrow donors. All cohort members were sampled while nominally healthy, although unrecorded immune exposures were likely present. The donor was CMV seropositive and was included in the group of 300 or so seropositive cohort members. A peripheral blood sample was collected from each donor, and TCR beta sequencing was performed on peripheral blood mononuclear cells. The Qiagen DNeasy Blood Extraction Kit was used to extract genomic DNA from the blood cell samples. From a lookup of the germline V gene (reference sequence), CDR1 and CDR2 are LNHDA and SQIVND. The junction carries 16 bases between V and J, which are trimmed by 5 bases and 1 base respectively. The CDR3 numbers 16 residues from cysteine through phenylalanine. Only the CDR3 DNA stays, 48 bases, in frame from base 1.

The chain couples TRBV19 to TRBJ2-3, and the D gene may be TRBD1, 6 bases matching. This clonotype was sampled from a middle-aged woman in good health and CMV-seropositive. Sequenced sample: PBMCs. The CDR3 protein sequence reads: CASSSRGSSRTDTQYF. The DNA sequence follows: TGTGCCAGTAGTTCAAGGGGGTCTAGTCGCACAGATACGCAGTATTTT.